One and the same sample provided the 29 T cell receptor beta chains below, sequenced in a study of shared clonotypes between healthy human individuals. Assay used: immunoSEQ multiplex PCR; TCRdb lists only in-frame clones, some missing. The data show a few hundred thousand clones, approximately 97% seen once. Sequencing was done on a sample of naive CD4+ T cells sorted from blood. Documented subset: CD45RA+ positively selected. The receptors were gathered from a woman aged 25 to 39 in good health.

The gene calls are TRBV20-1 and TRBJ1-2; a weak D match, TRBD1 (6 bases). This CDR3 contains 11 residues. V dropped 3 bases and J dropped 8 bases, with 10 bases sitting between them. Germline-derived CDR1 and CDR2 are DFQATT and SNEGSKA (reference sequence). The CDR3 DNA reads TGCAGTGCTAGCAAGGGGGGAGGCTACACCTTC. Its protein product is CSASKGGGYTF.

V and J are TRBV28 and TRBJ2-5; TRBD1 matches at 8 bases. CDR1 and CDR2 from the germline V gene are MDHEN and SYDVKM. The J segment lost 4 bases and the V segment lost 6 bases, leaving 4 bases of the junction unmatched. The CDR3 runs to 13 residues. DNA of the CDR3: TGTGCCAGCAGCTCCAGGGGGCTAGAGACCCAGTACTTC. It translates to CASSSRGLETQYF. The full variable domain, with the rest looked up from reference TRBV28 and TRBJ2-5, is DVKVTQSSRYLVKRTGEKVFLECVQDMDHENMFWYRQDPGLGLRLIYFSYDVKMKEKGDIPEGYSVSREKKERFSLILESASTNQTSMYLCASSSRGLETQYFGPGTRLLVL.

A word on this clone: Additional DNA sequences in this sample encode the identical CDR3. V gene TRBV18 combines with J gene TRBJ1-3; D is unresolved. V lost 3 bases, J lost 1 base, and 7 bases lay in between. The CDR3 totals 14 residues. Germline CDR1 is KGHSH and CDR2 is LQKENI. This CDR3 reads CASSPPLSGNTIYF. DNA for the CDR3: TGTGCCAGCTCACCTCCGCTTTCTGGAAACACCATATATTTT.

The chain joins TRBV6-5 to TRBJ2-1; unclear D gene. Germline CDR1 reads MNHEY; CDR2 reads SVGAGI. The CDR3 is made up of 13 amino acids. The V and J ends lost 5 bases and 5 bases respectively, with 10 bases between them. The CDR3: CASSNRPHNEQFF. In nucleotides, the CDR3 is TGTGCCAGCAGTAACCGGCCTCACAATGAGCAGTTCTTC.

The rearrangement uses TRBV28 and TRBJ1-1; D may be TRBD1 (5 bases). CDR1 is MDHEN, CDR2 SYDVKM, per germline. The V end was cut by 5 bases, the J end by 8 bases, with 15 bases between. The CDR3 runs to 13 residues. The CDR3 loop reads CASSGGGWSEAFF. CDR3 nucleotide sequence: TGTGCCAGCAGTGGGGGGGGATGGTCAGAAGCTTTCTTT.

The rearrangement uses TRBV2 and TRBJ2-7; a possible D gene is TRBD2 (6 bases). The V end lost 7 bases, the J end lost 5 bases, and 15 bases lay between the germline ends. The germline V gene encodes CDR1 SNHLY and CDR2 FYNNEI. This CDR3 spans 13 amino acids. As DNA, the CDR3 is TGTGCCAGCATCGAAGCAGGGAGGAACGAGCAGTACTTC. Protein product: CASIEAGRNEQYF.

The rearrangement links TRBV27 to TRBJ2-7; D perhaps matches TRBD1 (6 bases). Trimming left V 5 bases short and J 4 bases short, with 12 bases between. CDR3 size: 13 residues. Germline V gene data show CDR1 as MNHEY and CDR2 as SMNVEV (reference sequence). DNA of the CDR3: TGTGCCAGCAGTCCACGGACAGATTACGAGCAGTACTTC. Its protein product is CASSPRTDYEQYF.

V gene TRBV18 combines with J gene TRBJ1-1; maybe TRBD1 (6 bases). Trimming removed 0 bases at V and 6 bases at J, with 14 bases between. Germline lookup yields CDR1 KGHSH and CDR2 LQKENI. The CDR3 contains 15 residues. CDR3: CASSPPNRAHSEAFF. For the CDR3, the DNA is TGTGCCAGCTCACCACCGAACAGGGCCCACTCTGAAGCTTTCTTT.

The chain is built from TRBV19 and TRBJ2-7; D remains unclear. V dropped 7 bases and J dropped 4 bases, with 23 bases sitting between them. The CDR3 spans 16 residues. Germline V gene lookup returns CDR1 LNHDA and CDR2 SQIVND (reference sequence). CDR3 DNA: TGTGCCAGTATTAGGTTCTGTCGGAGAAGGGCGTACGAGCAGTACTTC. The encoded protein is CASIRFCRRRAYEQYF.

The chain carries TRBV28 and TRBJ1-1; D is perhaps TRBD1 (6 bases). Germline V CDR1 and CDR2: MDHEN, SYDVKM. This CDR3 has 13 amino acids. The germline V and J ends were trimmed by 9 bases and 7 bases, with 18 bases remaining between them. The CDR3 coding sequence is TGTGCCAGTTCGACAGGCTGGGGGCATGAAGCTTTCTTT. As protein: CASSTGWGHEAFF.

This clone is a singleton in its sample. The V gene is TRBV29-1, the J gene TRBJ1-4; D gene unclear. The CDR3 contains 11 residues. Germline V CDR1 and CDR2: SQVTM, ANQGSEA. The V end lost 2 bases, the J end lost 10 bases, and 8 bases lay between the germline ends. CDR3 protein: CSVELVGKLFF. DNA of the CDR3: TGCAGCGTTGAACTCGTGGGAAAACTGTTTTTT.

The chain has TRBV6-1 and TRBJ1-2; D not resolved. Looked up from germline, CDR1 is MNHNS and CDR2 is SASEGT. With 2 bases removed from V and 3 bases from J, the gap between germline ends came to 4 bases. The CDR3 length is 12 residues. This CDR3 is CASSELDYGYTF. CDR3 bases: TGTGCCAGCAGTGAACTGGACTATGGCTACACCTTC.

This clone appeared a single time. This CDR3 is CASSREQGFHEQYF. CDR3 nucleotide sequence: TGTGCCAGCAGTAGGGAACAGGGCTTCCACGAGCAGTACTTC. The chain joins TRBV7-9 to TRBJ2-7, with D maybe TRBD1 (6 bases). CDR3 length: 14 amino acids. The germline V and J ends were trimmed by 6 bases and 5 bases, with 17 bases remaining between them. The germline V gene encodes CDR1 SEHNR and CDR2 FQNEAQ (reference sequence).

This clone appeared a single time. V usage is TRBV28 and J usage is TRBJ1-2; D not resolved. There are 13 residues in the CDR3. Germline lookup yields CDR1 MDHEN and CDR2 SYDVKM. The germline V and J ends were trimmed by 4 bases and 5 bases, with 11 bases remaining between them. The CDR3 is CASSSRASYGYTF. The DNA for the CDR3 is TGTGCCAGCAGTTCCCGGGCCTCATATGGCTACACCTTC.

The V call is TRBV7-6, the J call TRBJ2-3; D gene unclear. V lost 2 bases and J lost 5, with 11 bases in between. Germline V gives CDR1 SGHVS, CDR2 FNYEAQ. The CDR3 is 14 amino acids. The CDR3 DNA reads TGTGCCAGCAGCTTAAACCCTAGTAAAGATACGCAGTATTTT. It codes for CASSLNPSKDTQYF.

The chain combines TRBV5-1 with TRBJ1-1; D is undetermined. Trimming removed 0 bases from V and 3 bases from J, with 9 bases in between. From germline, CDR1 is SGHRS and CDR2 YFSETQ. The CDR3 runs to 14 residues. CDR3 coding DNA: TGCGCCAGCAGCTTGGGTAGGGCGGACACTGAAGCTTTCTTT. Translation: CASSLGRADTEAFF.

The gene calls are TRBV6-4 and TRBJ2-3; tentatively, D is TRBD2 (5 bases). Germline CDR1 and CDR2: MRHNA and SNTAGT. The germline V and J ends were trimmed by 8 bases and 1 base, with 16 bases remaining between them. This CDR3 contains 15 residues. For the CDR3, the DNA is TGTGCCAGCCGCCCGGAGATCGGGGGCACAGATACGCAGTATTTT. This sequence encodes CASRPEIGGTDTQYF.

The chain recombines TRBV12-5 with TRBJ2-1, with 7 nucleotides matching TRBD2. There are 15 residues in the CDR3. Germline lookup yields CDR1 LGHNT and CDR2 FRNRAP. The V gene end was trimmed by 2 bases and the J gene end by 6 bases; junction bases not matched to a gene: 7. CDR3 amino acids: CASGLWPSGVNEQFF. The CDR3, as DNA: TGTGCTAGTGGTTTGTGGCCTAGCGGAGTCAATGAGCAGTTCTTC.

CDR3 in amino acids: CASSYSGTGSNQPQHF. The CDR3, as DNA: TGTGCCAGCAGTTACTCTGGGACAGGGAGCAATCAGCCCCAGCATTTT. The chain joins TRBV6-5 to TRBJ1-5; TRBD1 matches at 9 bases. With 0 bases clipped from V and 1 base from J, the junction kept 1 base outside the gene matches. Germline CDR1 and CDR2: MNHEY and SVGAGI. The CDR3 contains 16 residues.

The rearrangement links TRBV29-1 to TRBJ2-1; the match to TRBD2 covers 10 bases. V shed 5 bases and J 4 bases; nucleotides not matched to a gene: 14. This CDR3 spans 17 amino acids. Germline lookup yields CDR1 SQVTM and CDR2 ANQGSEA. CDR3 sequence: CSVREREGRSLYNEQFF. Written as DNA, the CDR3 is TGCAGCGTTCGGGAGCGGGAGGGCCGTTCCCTGTACAATGAGCAGTTCTTC.

Worth noting for this clone: Other DNA sequences in the sample encode the same CDR3. The chain recombines TRBV18 with TRBJ1-1; D not certain. The germline V gene has CDR1 KGHSH and CDR2 LQKENI. V was shortened by 0 bases and J by 0 bases, with 8 bases between the two germline ends. The CDR3 loop spans 15 amino acids. The CDR3 DNA reads TGTGCCAGCTCACCACCGACGGGCATGAACACTGAAGCTTTCTTT. Its translation: CASSPPTGMNTEAFF. The full variable domain, in which reference TRBV18 and TRBJ1-1 provide the parts outside the CDR3, is NAGVMQNPRHLVRRRGQEARLRCSPMKGHSHVYWYRQLPEEGLKFMVYLQKENIIDESGMPKERFSAEFPKEGPSILRIQQVVRGDSAAYFCASSPPTGMNTEAFFGQGTRLTVV.

J is TRBJ2-3 and V is TRBV11-3, with 9 bases identical to TRBD2. J lost 4 bases, V lost 4 bases, and 9 bases had no gene match. CDR1 SGHNT and CDR2 YENEEA come from the germline V gene. The CDR3 runs to 16 residues. Here the CDR3 DNA reads TGTGCCAGCAGCTCTCGTAGCGGGAGTGGGGCAGATACGCAGTATTTT. It encodes CASSSRSGSGADTQYF.

A word on this clone: Distinct nucleotide sequences in the sample also encode this CDR3. The chain recombines TRBV5-1 with TRBJ2-1, with D maybe TRBD2 (5 bases). CDR1 is SGHRS and CDR2 is YFSETQ in the germline V gene. The CDR3 has 14 residues. V was pared by 4 bases and J by 0 bases, with 8 bases between. The CDR3, as DNA: TGCGCCAGCAGCCCGGGGAGCTCCTACAATGAGCAGTTCTTC. This translates into CASSPGSSYNEQFF.

V usage is TRBV5-8 and J usage is TRBJ1-5; 7 bases align to TRBD1. Germline lookup yields CDR1 SGHTS and CDR2 YDEGEE. Germline trimming cut 0 bases from V and 6 bases from J; bases unmatched to any gene: 3. This CDR3 contains 14 residues. CDR3 bases: TGTGCCAGCAGCTTGGACAGGGGTGGTCAGCCCCAGCATTTT. Translating it yields CASSLDRGGQPQHF.

The chain uses TRBV28 and TRBJ2-5; 11 bases are a match to TRBD1. There are 18 residues in the CDR3. Unmatched junction bases numbered 16, after V lost 6 bases and J lost 4 bases. Per the germline V gene, CDR1 is MDHEN and CDR2 is SYDVKM. The CDR3 is CASRSTSMGQGDGETQYF. In DNA form, the CDR3 reads TGTGCCAGCAGGTCCACCTCCATGGGACAGGGGGACGGAGAGACCCAGTACTTC.

The rearrangement uses TRBV28 and TRBJ1-1; no firm D call. Trimming pared 3 bases from V and 4 bases from J, leaving 12 bases between. Germline V CDR1 and CDR2: MDHEN, SYDVKM. This CDR3 spans 14 amino acids. CDR3 sequence (DNA): TGTGCCAGCAGTTTGGGGAGTGTGAGCACTGAAGCTTTCTTT. This encodes CASSLGSVSTEAFF.

This chain uses TRBV18 with TRBJ2-5; possible D gene TRBD1, 5 bases. This CDR3 is 15 amino acids long. V was shortened by 5 bases and J by 5 bases, with 18 bases between the two germline ends. The germline V gene has CDR1 KGHSH and CDR2 LQKENI. The CDR3 region has the DNA TGTGCCAGCTCATTAACAGGACCCCGCCAGGAGACCCAGTACTTC. It specifies CASSLTGPRQETQYF.

The chain combines TRBV5-1 with TRBJ2-4; the D is unclear. The germline V gene has CDR1 SGHRS and CDR2 YFSETQ. The CDR3 consists of 13 residues. The ends were cut back, 5 bases at V and 0 bases at J, with 6 bases in the middle. The CDR3 region is CASSRSAKNIQYF. DNA for the CDR3: TGCGCCAGCAGTCGCTCAGCCAAAAACATTCAGTACTTC. The whole variable domain, remainder taken from reference TRBV5-1 and TRBJ2-4, is KAGVTQTPRYLIKTRGQQVTLSCSPISGHRSVSWYQQTPGQGLQFLFEYFSETQRNKGNFPGRFSGRQFSNSRSEMNVSTLELGDSALYLCASSRSAKNIQYFGAGTRLSVL.

The V call is TRBV6-1, the J call TRBJ1-5; D not resolved. V was clipped by 6 bases and J by 6 bases, with 9 bases between them. Looked up from germline, CDR1 is MNHNS and CDR2 is SASEGT. The CDR3 runs 12 residues. CDR3 nucleotides: TGTGCCAGCAGCATGGGAGGTCAGCCCCAGCATTTT. Protein product: CASSMGGQPQHF.